The rows below give T cell receptor beta chains drawn from one sample of a study of cytomegalovirus exposure and HLA in healthy donors. Sequencing was performed with immunoSEQ multiplex PCR; in TCRdb, only in-frame clones are kept and a portion is missing. The sample contains 100,000 or so clones, 70% to 75% of which appear only once. The specimen was PBMCs. All receptors come from a man between 35 and 55 years old in good health and CMV-seronegative. Each CDR3 is given with its conserved first and last residue.

CASSDLGLAGGLLGNEQFF	TRBV7-9	TRBJ2-1
CASSFSLSRDLTYEQYF	TRBV5-8	TRBJ2-7
CASSQDVLAGANEQFF	TRBV4-1	TRBJ2-1
CSVELGGRETQYF	TRBV29-1	TRBJ2-5
CAGLQGNKDTEAFF	TRBV2	TRBJ1-1
CASTRQGATNEKLFF	TRBV5-1	TRBJ1-4
CASSATGGLGNEQFF	TRBV7-7	TRBJ2-1
CASSLAGTGSNEQYF	TRBV5-6	NA
CASSTTGQGTYEQYF	TRBV10-1	TRBJ2-7
CASSLLDRPSPLHF	TRBV5-6	TRBJ1-6
CASSDRLAGVYEQYF	TRBV25-1	TRBJ2-7
CASTEGTKPYEQYF	TRBV25-1	TRBJ2-7
CASSTGNRDRNSPLHF	TRBV5-6	TRBJ1-6
CASSETGGTGELFF	TRBV6-5	TRBJ2-2
CASSFPGQVSAFF	TRBV27	TRBJ1-1
CASSHGQGWGYTF	TRBV7-9	TRBJ1-2
CASSGGTGAGYTF	TRBV2	TRBJ1-2
CASSTGAGELFF	TRBV19	TRBJ2-2
CASSLEFVGARDGYTF	TRBV28	TRBJ1-2
CASSIYDTQYF	TRBV19	TRBJ2-3
CASGETQYF	TRBV25-1	TRBJ2-5
CASSSGTGDRNTEAFF	TRBV6-5	TRBJ1-1
CASSIAGSASSYEQYF	TRBV19	TRBJ2-7
CASSAQQGYRDEAFF	TRBV7-6	TRBJ1-1